The entry below describes one T cell receptor (beta chain). The data were obtained in a study of blood T cell repertoires in COVID-19. Sequenced by immunoSEQ multiplex PCR; TCRdb stores in-frame clones only, minus some. The data contain 190,000 or so clones, 81% of them singletons. Material for sequencing was PBMCs or T cells enriched from blood (not recorded which). This TCR came from a man aged 40-55 years who had recovered from COVID-19.

The CDR3 DNA is TGTGCCTCGACAACAGGGTCCTATGGCTACACCTTC. Its protein is CASTTGSYGYTF. This chain joins TRBV12-3 or TRBV12-4 and TRBJ1-2; possible D gene TRBD1, 6 bases. The ends were cut back, 11 bases at V and 4 bases at J, with 14 bases in the middle. This CDR3 comprises 12 residues.